This record concerns one T cell receptor (beta chain) sequence. Its target is not known. The entry originates in a study of cytomegalovirus exposure and HLA in healthy donors. Study at large: It was reported in a later analysis that the 100 to 150 validation repertoires used the same platform as the 500 to 700 first-cohort repertoires. Study results and caveats: TCR beta chains numbering some 160 were designated cytomegalovirus-associated. Reports credit the classifier with highly specific, highly sensitive diagnosis of cytomegalovirus status.

Trimming took off 1 base at V and 0 bases at J, with 16 bases between the two ends. The CDR3 sequence is 18 residues long. Looked up from germline, CDR1 is SGHVS and CDR2 is FQNEAQ. The table came from immunoSEQ multiplex PCR; TCRdb's copy has only in-frame clones and leaves some out. The data hold about 200,000 clones, with about 79% observed a single time. The sequence was collected from a woman aged 25 to 39 in good health and CMV-seropositive. The chain has TRBV7-8 and TRBJ2-1, with D perhaps matching TRBD2 (5 bases). Sample: PBMCs. CDR3 in amino acids: CASSLVAYPGSSYNEQFF. In DNA form, the CDR3 reads TGTGCCAGCAGCTTAGTTGCTTATCCGGGGAGCTCCTACAATGAGCAGTTCTTC.